This TCR beta chain was identified in a study of cytomegalovirus exposure and HLA in healthy donors. Study-level findings and limits: Some V segments, TRBV6-2 and TRBV6-3 among them, were indistinguishable and were therefore excluded. A few chains linked to CMV were shown in vitro to be specific for CMV antigens.

PCR employed 60 Vbeta and 13 Jbeta primers. Measured with immunoSEQ multiplex PCR; TCRdb has only the in-frame clones, and not every one. The sample includes about 120,000 clones, over 60% seen only once; the top ten take 2.5% to 3%. J lost 5 bases, V lost 9 bases, and 2 bases had no gene match. Germline CDR1 and CDR2: LNHDA and SQIVND (reference sequence). The CDR3 totals 12 residues. As for this clone: Antigen specificity is unknown.

Sequencing was carried out using PBMCs. The source is a middle-aged woman in good health and CMV-seropositive. The chain couples TRBV19 to TRBJ1-4; 8 positions agree with TRBD1. This CDR3 is CASQGANEKLFF. In DNA form, the CDR3 reads TGTGCCAGCCAGGGGGCGAATGAAAAACTGTTTTTT. The variable domain in full, with the rest retrieved from reference TRBV19 and TRBJ1-4, is DGGITQSPKYLFRKEGQNVTLSCEQNLNHDAMYWYRQDPGQGLRLIYYSQIVNDFQKGDIAEGYSVSREKKESFPLTVTSAQKNPTAFYLCASQGANEKLFFGSGTQLSVL.